This T cell receptor beta chain is drawn from a study of T cells after posttransplantation cyclophosphamide. This clone was seen repeatedly, ten times or more. Assay: immunoSEQ multiplex PCR; the TCRdb copy retains only in-frame clones and omits some. The sample presents fewer than 35,000 clones, none singletons. The receptor comes from a woman aged 25-40 years in good health and a related stem cell transplant donor. The sample consisted of PBMCs.

The CDR3 sequence: CASSRQAGSNQPQHF. Written as DNA, the CDR3 is TGTGCCAGCAGTCGACAGGCCGGAAGCAATCAGCCCCAGCATTTT. The chain employs TRBV6-1 and TRBJ1-5; possibly TRBD1 for D (6 bases). CDR1 and CDR2 from the germline V gene are MNHNS and SASEGT. The CDR3 consists of 15 residues. Between the trimmed V and J ends, which lost 5 bases and 1 base, there was a span of 12 bases.